Listed below are T cell receptor beta chains from one sample, sequenced in a study of naive and memory T cell subsets. TCRdb fed the UMI-ligation and nested PCR reads into MiXCR, producing one record per CDR3 protein. This table holds about 90,000 distinct CDR3 sequences, around 11% found once. Sequenced: naive CD4+ T cells from blood. These receptors came from a human donor in good health. CDR3s leave out the opening cysteine and the closing phenylalanine or tryptophan. Clone sizes are given selectively: once, few, many, or a class where the clone is expanded.

v_gene,j_gene,abundance,CDR3aa
TRBV2,TRBJ2-3,few,ASSEGLVVGPDTQY
TRBV14,TRBJ2-3,many,ASSPQPYVTQY
TRBV6-5,TRBJ1-5,many,ASSKGTAGQPQH
TRBV20-1,TRBJ2-1,few,SARMDAAGGRNEQF
TRBV18,TRBJ1-1,few,ASSSIIDRANTEAF
TRBV7-3,TRBJ2-7,few,ASSLGQVVPYEQY
TRBV5-4,TRBJ1-5,-,ASSLDRYQPQH
TRBV30,TRBJ2-3,-,AWDRAPGTQY
TRBV20-1,TRBJ2-7,-,SARDLSAGYEQY
TRBV6-5,TRBJ1-2,few,ASTQGVSGYT
TRBV18,TRBJ2-7,many,ASSPRGQAEQY
TRBV30,TRBJ1-5,few,AWSRQSNQPQH
TRBV2,TRBJ1-1,few,ASSEGPNTEAF
TRBV12-3/TRBV12-4,TRBJ1-3,-,ASSFSWTSGNTIY
TRBV9,TRBJ1-1,few,ASSVQGTGNTEAF
TRBV6-2/TRBV6-3,TRBJ1-1,few,ASSYGRGTVNTEAF
TRBV23-1,TRBJ2-1,-,ASSHSSGSANEQF
TRBV7-3,TRBJ2-2,-,ASSLGQGVGELF
TRBV29-1,TRBJ1-1,few,SVVLGGTEAF
TRBV29-1,TRBJ2-1,-,SVSRRGVDEQF
TRBV18,TRBJ1-5,-,ASSRDRGTSGNQPQH
TRBV7-9,TRBJ2-2,many,ASSRGQGVGGELF
TRBV6-5,TRBJ1-2,-,ASSSAGFYGYT
TRBV4-2,TRBJ2-1,-,ASSQDTDPFNEQF
TRBV24-1,TRBJ2-5,many,ATSDYPAGAQETQY
TRBV7-9,TRBJ1-3,-,ASSLHGGAGNTIY
TRBV4-2,TRBJ2-1,few,ASSQDQGSSRNEQF
TRBV6-6,TRBJ1-4,-,ASTKRGTTNEKLF
TRBV20-1,TRBJ2-5,-,SARSSGVETQY
TRBV5-4,TRBJ2-7,-,ASSLGSSDEQY
TRBV15,TRBJ2-2,-,ATSPQGAGELF
TRBV6-2/TRBV6-3,TRBJ1-4,few,ATSTRTTTNEKLF
TRBV10-3,TRBJ2-3,-,AISAQFGGTDTQY